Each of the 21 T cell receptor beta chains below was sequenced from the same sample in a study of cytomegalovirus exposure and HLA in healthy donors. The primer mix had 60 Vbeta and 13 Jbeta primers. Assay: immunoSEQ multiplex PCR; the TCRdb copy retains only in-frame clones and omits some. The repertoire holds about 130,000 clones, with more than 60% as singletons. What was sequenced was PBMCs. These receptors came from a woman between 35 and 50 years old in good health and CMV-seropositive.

The CDR3 bases are TGTGCCAGCACCCTGACAGGGGGCGGGCTAGATACGCAGTATTTT. It specifies CASTLTGGGLDTQYF. V gene TRBV2 combines with J gene TRBJ2-3; 10 bases map to TRBD1. The CDR3 sequence is 15 residues long. After removal of 7 bases from V and 5 bases from J, the junction contained 9 bases not matched to a gene. Germline V CDR1 and CDR2: SNHLY, FYNNEI.

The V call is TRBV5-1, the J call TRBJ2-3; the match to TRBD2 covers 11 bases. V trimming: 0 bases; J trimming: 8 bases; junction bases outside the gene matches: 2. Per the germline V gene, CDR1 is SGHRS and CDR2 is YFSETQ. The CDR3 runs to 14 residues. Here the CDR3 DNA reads TGCGCCAGCAGCTTGGACCTAGCGGGAGGTACGCAGTATTTT. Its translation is CASSLDLAGGTQYF.

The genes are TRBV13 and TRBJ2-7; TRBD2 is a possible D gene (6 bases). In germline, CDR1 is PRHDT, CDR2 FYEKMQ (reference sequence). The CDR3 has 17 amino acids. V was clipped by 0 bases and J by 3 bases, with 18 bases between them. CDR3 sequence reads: CASSLGWPTGEFYEQYF. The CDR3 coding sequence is TGTGCCAGCAGCTTAGGCTGGCCGACGGGGGAATTCTACGAGCAGTACTTC.

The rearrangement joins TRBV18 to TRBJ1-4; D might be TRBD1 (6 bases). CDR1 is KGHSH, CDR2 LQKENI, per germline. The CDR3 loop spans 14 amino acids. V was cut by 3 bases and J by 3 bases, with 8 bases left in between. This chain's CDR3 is CASSPDSANEKLFF. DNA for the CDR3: TGTGCCAGCTCACCGGACAGTGCTAATGAAAAACTGTTTTTT.

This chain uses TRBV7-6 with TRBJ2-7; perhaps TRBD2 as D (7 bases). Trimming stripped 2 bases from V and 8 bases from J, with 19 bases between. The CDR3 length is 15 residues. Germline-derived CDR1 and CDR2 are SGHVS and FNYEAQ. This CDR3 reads CASSLNGAGHAKQYF. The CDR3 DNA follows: TGTGCCAGCAGCTTAAATGGAGCGGGACACGCCAAGCAGTACTTC.

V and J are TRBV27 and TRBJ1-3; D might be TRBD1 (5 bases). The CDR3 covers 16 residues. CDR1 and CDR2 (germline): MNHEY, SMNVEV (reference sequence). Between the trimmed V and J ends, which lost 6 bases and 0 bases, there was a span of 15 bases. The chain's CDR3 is CASRPSTRDSGNTIYF. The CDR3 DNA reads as TGTGCCAGCAGACCCTCCACCAGGGACTCTGGAAACACCATATATTTT.

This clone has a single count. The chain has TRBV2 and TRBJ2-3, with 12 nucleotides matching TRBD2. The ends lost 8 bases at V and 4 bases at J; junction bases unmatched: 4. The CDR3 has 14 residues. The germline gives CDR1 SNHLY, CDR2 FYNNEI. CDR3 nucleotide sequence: TGTGCCAGCGGGGCTAGCGGGGGGGCAGATACGCAGTATTTT. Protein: CASGASGGADTQYF.

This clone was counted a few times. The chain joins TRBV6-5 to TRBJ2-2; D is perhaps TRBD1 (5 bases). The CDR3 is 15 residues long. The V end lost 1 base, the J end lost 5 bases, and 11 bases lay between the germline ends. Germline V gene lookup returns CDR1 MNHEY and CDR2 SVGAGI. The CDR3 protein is CASSYWGPETGELFF. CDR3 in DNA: TGTGCCAGCAGTTACTGGGGCCCGGAGACCGGGGAGCTGTTTTTT.

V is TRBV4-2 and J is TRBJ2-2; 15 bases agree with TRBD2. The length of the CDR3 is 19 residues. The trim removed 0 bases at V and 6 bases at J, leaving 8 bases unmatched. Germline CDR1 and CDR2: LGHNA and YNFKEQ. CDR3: CASSQDSYWTSGGAGELFF. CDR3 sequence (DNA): TGTGCCAGCAGCCAAGATTCGTACTGGACTAGCGGGGGGGCCGGGGAGCTGTTTTTT.

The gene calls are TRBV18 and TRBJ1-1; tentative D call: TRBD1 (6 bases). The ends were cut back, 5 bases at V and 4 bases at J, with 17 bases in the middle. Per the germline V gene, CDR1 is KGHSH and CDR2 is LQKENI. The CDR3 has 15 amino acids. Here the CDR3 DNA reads TGTGCCAGCTCATCCACGGGGGGCCGGGGCACTGAAGCTTTCTTT. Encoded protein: CASSSTGGRGTEAFF.

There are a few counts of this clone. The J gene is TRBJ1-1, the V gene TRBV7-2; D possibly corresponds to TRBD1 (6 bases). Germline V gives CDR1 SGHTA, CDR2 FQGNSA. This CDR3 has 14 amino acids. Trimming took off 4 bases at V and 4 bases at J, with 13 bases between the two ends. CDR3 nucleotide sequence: TGTGCCAGCAGCTCAGAGGGACACCCCACTGAAGCTTTCTTT. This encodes CASSSEGHPTEAFF.

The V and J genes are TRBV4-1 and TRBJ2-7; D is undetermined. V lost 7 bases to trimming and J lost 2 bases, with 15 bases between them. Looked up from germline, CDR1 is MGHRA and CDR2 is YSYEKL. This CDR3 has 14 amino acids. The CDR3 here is CASTPQAGPYEQYF. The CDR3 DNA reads TGCGCCAGCACCCCTCAAGCCGGTCCCTACGAGCAGTACTTC.

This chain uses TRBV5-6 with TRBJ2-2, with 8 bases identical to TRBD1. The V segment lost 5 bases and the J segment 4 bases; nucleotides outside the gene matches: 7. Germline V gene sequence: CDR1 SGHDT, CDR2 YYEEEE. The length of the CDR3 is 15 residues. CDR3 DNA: TGTGCCAGCAGGAGGACAGGGCGGACCACCGGGGAGCTGTTTTTT. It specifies CASRRTGRTTGELFF.

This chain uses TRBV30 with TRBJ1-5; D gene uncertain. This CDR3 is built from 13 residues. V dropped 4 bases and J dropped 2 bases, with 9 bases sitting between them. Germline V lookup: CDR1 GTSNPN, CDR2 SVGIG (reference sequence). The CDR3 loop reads CAWNNQGNQPQHF. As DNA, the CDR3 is TGTGCCTGGAACAACCAGGGCAATCAGCCCCAGCATTTT.

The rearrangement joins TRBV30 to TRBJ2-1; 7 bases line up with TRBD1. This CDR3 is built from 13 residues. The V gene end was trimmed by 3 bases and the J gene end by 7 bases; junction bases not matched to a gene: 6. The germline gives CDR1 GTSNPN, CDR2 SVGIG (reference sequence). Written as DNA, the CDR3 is TGTGCCTGGAGCTTATTCAGGGGGAATGAGCAGTTCTTC. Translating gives CAWSLFRGNEQFF.

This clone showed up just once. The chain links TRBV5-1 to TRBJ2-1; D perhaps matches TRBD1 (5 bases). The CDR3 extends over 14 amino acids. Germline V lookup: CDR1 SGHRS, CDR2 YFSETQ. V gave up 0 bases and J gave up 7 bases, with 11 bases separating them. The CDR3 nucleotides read TGCGCCAGCAGCTTGGGACAGTCAGTGAATGAGCAGTTCTTC. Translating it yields CASSLGQSVNEQFF.

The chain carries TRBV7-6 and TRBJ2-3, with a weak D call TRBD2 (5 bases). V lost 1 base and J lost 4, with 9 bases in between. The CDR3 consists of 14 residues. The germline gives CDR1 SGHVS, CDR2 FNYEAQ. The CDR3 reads CASSLDWGADTQYF. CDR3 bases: TGTGCCAGCAGCTTAGACTGGGGAGCAGATACGCAGTATTTT.

The CDR3 DNA is TGTGCCAGCAGCACACACTACCGCGGGGGTTCCTACAATGAGCAGTTCTTC. It encodes CASSTHYRGGSYNEQFF. The genes are TRBV9 and TRBJ2-1, with 7 nucleotides matching TRBD2. Germline assignment: CDR1 SGDLS and CDR2 YYNGEE. CDR3 length: 17 residues. The V segment lost 4 bases and the J segment 1 base; nucleotides outside the gene matches: 11.

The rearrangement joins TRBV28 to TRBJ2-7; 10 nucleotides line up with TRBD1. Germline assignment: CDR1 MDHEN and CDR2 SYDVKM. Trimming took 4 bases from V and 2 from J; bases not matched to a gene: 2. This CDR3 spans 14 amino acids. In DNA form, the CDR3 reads TGTGCCAGCAGTTCGGGACAGGGGACCTACGAGCAGTACTTC. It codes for CASSSGQGTYEQYF.

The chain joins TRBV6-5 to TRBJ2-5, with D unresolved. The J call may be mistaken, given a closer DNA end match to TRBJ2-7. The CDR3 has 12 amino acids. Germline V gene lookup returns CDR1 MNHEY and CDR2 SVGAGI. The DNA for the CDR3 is TGTGCCAGCAGTGACTTCCCTAACGAGCAGTACTTC. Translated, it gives CASSDFPNEQYF.

The DNA for the CDR3 is TGTGCCAGCAGCTTGGGACTTAGCGGGGGGGCCAGAGATACGCAGTATTTT. Its protein is CASSLGLSGGARDTQYF. The V and J genes are TRBV11-3 and TRBJ2-3; 11 bases agree with TRBD2. V shed 3 bases, J shed 5 bases, and the junction held 10 bases outside the gene matches. The CDR3 is made up of 17 amino acids. The germline gives CDR1 SGHNT, CDR2 YENEEA.